The text below deals with one T cell receptor beta chain. Its antigen is currently unknown. Preparing the TCRbeta library involved the use of unique molecular identifiers. MiXCR, run by TCRdb on the PCR reads, gives a single entry per CDR3 protein. Among 450,000 to 600,000 distinct CDR3 sequences listed, over 10% were seen once. The entry originates in a study of T-cell reconstitution after alpha-beta-depleted transplantation in children. Germline assignment: CDR1 SQVTM and CDR2 ANQGSEA. V dropped 6 bases and J dropped 1; count of bases not matched to a gene: 5. This CDR3 has 14 amino acids. Points from the study as a whole: The study reportedly traced alpha-beta T cells about two months after transplant to several hundred expanded graft clones. A year post-transplant, T-cell counts and diversity derived mostly from newly produced T cells. It was surviving recipient T cells and thymic progenitors that gave some patients high TCRbeta diversity at day 60.

The chain employs TRBV29-1 and TRBJ1-5; 8 bases match TRBD1. This specimen was PBMCs, mostly from graft donor cells, taken 360 days after TCRalphabeta/CD19-depleted stem cell transplant. The TCR comes from a male patient younger than 18 who had a stem cell transplant for acute myeloid leukemia, so the T cells may come from the graft donor. The CDR3 sequence: CSVQGGTSNQPQHF. CDR3 sequence (DNA): TGCAGCGTACAGGGGGGTACGAGCAATCAGCCCCAGCATTTT.